This entry features one T cell receptor (beta chain) sequence. Patients at the Seattle site were enrolled during active infection and followed longitudinally. The germline V and J ends were trimmed by 2 bases and 5 bases, with 9 bases remaining between them. This CDR3 contains 13 residues. The germline V gene encodes CDR1 LGHNA and CDR2 YNFKEQ. This sample is drawn from a study of blood T cell repertoires in COVID-19. Study summary: Sites across the United States, Italy and Spain contributed samples from acute and convalescent COVID-19. PBMCs, B-cell-depleted T cells, or T cells were the source of the cDNA or gDNA that made up the material.

Profiling relied on immunoSEQ multiplex PCR, and the TCRdb table lists in-frame clones only, not all of them. Found here are about 260,000 clones, about 91% of them singletons; the top ten hold 2% to 3%. The receptor was derived from a person in their late teens or twenties with COVID-19, enrolled during active disease. Material: peripheral blood. This chain uses TRBV4-2 with TRBJ1-1; TRBD1 is a possible D gene (6 bases). The CDR3 region is CASSQRQETEAFF. CDR3 nucleotide sequence: TGTGCCAGCAGCCAAAGACAGGAAACTGAAGCTTTCTTT.